Listed below are T cell receptor beta chains from one sample, sequenced in a study of blood T cell repertoires in COVID-19. Clones were sequenced by immunoSEQ multiplex PCR, and TCRdb holds only the in-frame ones, with some missing. The sample has roughly 57,000 clones, around nine tenths seen once; the top ten hold about 6.5%. The sequencing input was peripheral blood. These receptors were obtained from a woman aged 55-70 years with COVID-19, enrolled during active disease. CDR3s include the opening cysteine and the closing phenylalanine or tryptophan.

cdr3_aa: CASSPTVGHLLEKLFF
v_call: TRBV27

cdr3_aa: CASSATGTSYDEQFF
v_call: TRBV9

cdr3_aa: CASSRRGTSGSYEQYF
v_call: TRBV3-1/TRBV3-2

cdr3_aa: CASSRTTYTEAFF
v_call: TRBV12-3/TRBV12-4

cdr3_aa: CASSSDRGNGYTF
v_call: TRBV12-3/TRBV12-4

cdr3_aa: CASRWRGTGELFF
v_call: TRBV6-5

cdr3_aa: CSTRGLAGGSSYNEQFF
v_call: TRBV29-1

cdr3_aa: CASMGSGGLSYNEQFF
v_call: TRBV2

cdr3_aa: CASSLGGLGQHNEQFF
v_call: TRBV5-4

cdr3_aa: CASSQGQGNTIYF
v_call: TRBV3-1/TRBV3-2

cdr3_aa: CASSLGLQNQPQHF
v_call: TRBV11-2

cdr3_aa: CASSLQLEGGAYEQYF
v_call: TRBV11-2

cdr3_aa: CASSPTSGRALNEQFF
v_call: TRBV7-3

cdr3_aa: CSATVSSEQYF
v_call: TRBV20-1

cdr3_aa: CASSSSSKPQHF
v_call: TRBV28

cdr3_aa: CASSQDMLAAAYEQYF
v_call: TRBV4-2

cdr3_aa: CASSIVTSGTYEQYF
v_call: TRBV19

cdr3_aa: CAISRGGEGTEAFF
v_call: TRBV10-3

cdr3_aa: CASSQAGGSLSPLHF
v_call: TRBV4-1

cdr3_aa: CASREQNTGELFF
v_call: TRBV28

cdr3_aa: CASSQSGRFREQYF
v_call: TRBV28

cdr3_aa: CASRMGGPYNEQFF
v_call: TRBV11-2

cdr3_aa: CASSLGTVSNQPQHF
v_call: TRBV11-2

cdr3_aa: CASNQQGARNEQFF
v_call: TRBV5-1

cdr3_aa: CASSLLTGGPYHGAFF
v_call: TRBV28

cdr3_aa: CASSPWTSGNSYEQYF
v_call: TRBV7-9

cdr3_aa: CASSEGSYEQYF
v_call: TRBV2

cdr3_aa: CASSLGRTGGSHGYTF
v_call: TRBV5-1

cdr3_aa: CASSLDRTANTEAFF
v_call: TRBV5-1

cdr3_aa: CASSLTGGTYNEQFF
v_call: TRBV5-1

cdr3_aa: CASSLPSYSGETQYF
v_call: TRBV11-1

cdr3_aa: CASSVSRDNEQFF
v_call: TRBV10-2

cdr3_aa: CASSLDRTYEQYF
v_call: TRBV21-1

cdr3_aa: CASSDQQGFDSPLHF
v_call: TRBV6-5

cdr3_aa: CASSLLQTNEQFF
v_call: TRBV12-3/TRBV12-4

cdr3_aa: CASSFDRILEAFF
v_call: TRBV28

cdr3_aa: CAISESLGSSGRYEQYF
v_call: TRBV10-3

cdr3_aa: CASSLVPGAYEQYF
v_call: TRBV7-2

cdr3_aa: CASRTAASGSADTQYF
v_call: TRBV19

cdr3_aa: CASRLTGTGVSGNTIYF
v_call: TRBV28

cdr3_aa: CASSLFSWGEQAGNYEQYF
v_call: TRBV4-1

cdr3_aa: CASSLAGVTGELFF
v_call: TRBV7-8

cdr3_aa: CASSEYVRGGQKISNQPQHF
v_call: TRBV6-4

cdr3_aa: CAWSYGRNAKNIQYF
v_call: TRBV30

cdr3_aa: CATSRQQGNTEAFF
v_call: TRBV15

cdr3_aa: CATSGGQGGGNEQFF
v_call: TRBV24-1

cdr3_aa: CASSVVAASYNEQFF
v_call: TRBV9

cdr3_aa: CASSLFWTGNLKEQYF
v_call: TRBV7-8

cdr3_aa: CASSSLAGGVNEQFF
v_call: TRBV7-7

cdr3_aa: CSAMRNTEAFF
v_call: TRBV20-1

cdr3_aa: CASSPSRGAFQKLFF
v_call: TRBV27

cdr3_aa: CASSLAPSNYGYTF
v_call: TRBV5-1

cdr3_aa: CASSPGTGGEQYF
v_call: TRBV5-1

cdr3_aa: CASSRDSYEQYF
v_call: TRBV6-4

cdr3_aa: CASRRDRGATDTQYF
v_call: TRBV27

cdr3_aa: CASSEFVVAGGIEQFF
v_call: TRBV2

cdr3_aa: CAWSPGTAGISPLHF
v_call: TRBV30

cdr3_aa: CASLRGLGYGYTF
v_call: TRBV6-5